The 19 T cell receptor beta chains in this list originate from one sample, sequenced in a study of memory CD4+ T cells and cytomegalovirus serostatus. Single viable CD3+CD4+CD8-CD45RO+ cells were sorted as the memory CD4+ T cells. Using immunoSEQ multiplex PCR, the repertoire was profiled, and TCRdb retains in-frame clones only, with some absent. The table includes approximately 42,000 clones, about four fifths detected once. What was sequenced was memory CD4+ T cells from blood. The receptors here all came from an adult in good health and CMV-seronegative.

The chain employs TRBV7-2 and TRBJ2-1; TRBD2 aligns across 14 bases. The CDR3 is 15 amino acids. Germline-derived CDR1 and CDR2 are SGHTA and FQGNSA. J gave up 4 bases and V 6 bases, and 2 bases lay outside the gene matches. The CDR3 loop reads CASRRTSGGYNEQFF. The CDR3 DNA is TGTGCCAGCAGGCGGACTAGCGGGGGGTACAATGAGCAGTTCTTC. Looking up the rest from reference TRBV7-2 and TRBJ2-1 gives the full variable domain: GAGVSQSPSNKVTEKGKDVELRCDPISGHTALYWYRQSLGQGLEFLIYFQGNSAPDKSGLPSDRFSAERTGGSVSTLTIQRTQQEDSAVYLCASRRTSGGYNEQFFGPGTRLTVL.

The chain employs TRBV7-8 and TRBJ2-7; TRBD1 matches at 9 bases. Germline V lookup: CDR1 SGHVS, CDR2 FQNEAQ. The V segment lost 5 bases and the J segment 9 bases; nucleotides outside the gene matches: 8. This CDR3 contains 13 residues. As DNA, the CDR3 is TGTGCCAGCAGCCTGGGGACAGGGAACGTGCAGTACTTC. Amino acid sequence: CASSLGTGNVQYF.

The genes are TRBV10-1 and TRBJ2-2; D is possibly TRBD2 (5 bases). Germline CDR1 is WNHNN and CDR2 is SYGVQD (reference sequence). The CDR3 totals 14 residues. V lost 5 bases and J 3 bases, leaving 10 bases between the germline ends. CDR3 sequence (DNA): TGCGCCAGCAGTTTGGCGGGCGACACCGGGGAGCTGTTTTTT. It specifies CASSLAGDTGELFF.

This clone was detected only a few times. The gene calls are TRBV29-1 and TRBJ1-1; D gene unclear. Germline V gene lookup returns CDR1 SQVTM and CDR2 ANQGSEA. Between the trimmed V and J ends, which lost 3 bases and 5 bases, there was a span of 7 bases. This CDR3 contains 11 residues. The CDR3 here is CSVDFGTEAFF. The CDR3 DNA is TGCAGCGTTGACTTTGGAACTGAAGCTTTCTTT.

The chain is built from TRBV20-1 and TRBJ1-4; no definite D call. Germline assignment: CDR1 DFQATT and CDR2 SNEGSKA (reference sequence). Deletions cut 6 bases from V and 11 bases from J, with 13 bases between. The length of the CDR3 is 11 residues. The CDR3 sequence is CSASSVGKLFF. CDR3 bases: TGCAGTGCGAGCTCGGTTGGGAAACTGTTTTTT.

This chain joins TRBV30 and TRBJ2-7, with 9 bases identical to TRBD2. The V and J ends lost 3 bases and 5 bases, in that order; junction bases with no gene match: 5. The length of the CDR3 is 13 residues. CDR1 is GTSNPN, CDR2 SVGIG, per germline (reference sequence). CDR3 protein: CAWSRGGGDEQYF. The CDR3 coding sequence is TGTGCCTGGAGCCGTGGCGGGGGGGACGAGCAGTACTTC.

V and J are TRBV18 and TRBJ2-3, with no clear D. Trimming took 2 bases from V and 6 from J, leaving 6 bases between them. The germline gives CDR1 KGHSH, CDR2 LQKENI. The CDR3 has 12 amino acids. The CDR3, as DNA: TGTGCCAGCTCACCAGGGGTGGATACGCAGTATTTT. It yields the protein CASSPGVDTQYF.

The rearrangement links TRBV5-6 to TRBJ2-5, with 15 bases matching TRBD2. Gene TRBJ2-7 matches the end of the DNA better, so the J call may be wrong. CDR1 SGHDT and CDR2 YYEEEE come from the germline V gene. This CDR3 comprises 17 residues. CDR3 protein: CASSRGGLAGGSYEQYF. In DNA, the CDR3 is TGTGCCAGCAGCCGAGGGGGACTAGCGGGAGGCTCGTACGAGCAGTACTTC.

The table lists this clone with a count of one. The chain carries TRBV5-1 and TRBJ1-3; tentatively, D is TRBD1 (6 bases). The CDR3 runs 16 residues. V lost 0 bases and J 3 bases, leaving 13 bases between the germline ends. Germline CDR1 reads SGHRS; CDR2 reads YFSETQ. CDR3 loop: CASSLVSGAHGNTIYF. The DNA for the CDR3 is TGCGCCAGCAGCTTGGTGTCGGGGGCCCATGGAAACACCATATATTTT.

This chain links TRBV7-8 with TRBJ2-1; the D is unclear. V lost 6 bases, J lost 0 bases, and 12 bases lay in between. Germline V gives CDR1 SGHVS, CDR2 FQNEAQ. The CDR3 contains 15 residues. The CDR3 DNA sequence: TGTGCCAGCAGTTCCCTACCCGGCTCCTACAATGAGCAGTTCTTC. This encodes CASSSLPGSYNEQFF. Together with reference TRBV7-8 and TRBJ2-1, the CDR3 gives the full variable domain: GAGVSQSPRYKVAKRGQDVALRCDPISGHVSLFWYQQALGQGPEFLTYFQNEAQLDKSGLPSDRFFAERPEGSVSTLKIQRTQQEDSAVYLCASSSLPGSYNEQFFGPGTRLTVL.

This clone was counted only a few times. The chain couples TRBV12-5 to TRBJ1-1; no reliable D call. V was cut by 6 bases and J by 5 bases, with 10 bases left in between. The CDR3 length is 12 residues. Germline values: CDR1 LGHNT, CDR2 FRNRAP. In DNA form, the CDR3 reads TGTGCTAGTGGCCCCCGTGGGACTGAAGCTTTCTTT. Its translation is CASGPRGTEAFF.

CDR3 nucleotide sequence: TGTGCCAGCTGGGTGACGGGATCTAGCACAGATACGCAGTATTTT. This sequence encodes CASWVTGSSTDTQYF. The V call is TRBV5-6, the J call TRBJ2-3; weak D call: TRBD2 (5 bases). Germline V lookup: CDR1 SGHDT, CDR2 YYEEEE. Trimming left V 7 bases short and J 0 bases short, with 15 bases between. The CDR3 runs to 15 residues.

The gene calls are TRBV5-1 and TRBJ2-7; D is unclear. The V end was cut by 0 bases, the J end by 7 bases, with 14 bases between. CDR1 and CDR2 from the germline V gene are SGHRS and YFSETQ. This CDR3 comprises 14 residues. CDR3 sequence: CASSLVSASAEQYF. In DNA form, the CDR3 reads TGCGCCAGCAGCTTGGTCTCGGCCTCAGCGGAGCAGTACTTC.

The V and J genes are TRBV15 and TRBJ1-1; D is possibly TRBD1 (6 bases). The CDR3 has 16 amino acids. The V gene's germline CDR1 is LNHNV and CDR2 YYDKDF (reference sequence). Trimming took off 1 base at V and 2 bases at J, with 14 bases between the two ends. The CDR3 loop reads CATSRALGTLNTEAFF. CDR3 nucleotide sequence: TGTGCCACCAGCAGAGCCCTCGGGACACTTAACACTGAAGCTTTCTTT.

This clone is deemed medium-sized. This chain links TRBV19 with TRBJ2-7; D is ambiguous. The CDR3 is made up of 14 amino acids. V lost 5 bases and J 3 bases, leaving 14 bases between the germline ends. The V gene's germline CDR1 is LNHDA and CDR2 SQIVND (reference sequence). CDR3 residues: CASSPRGPFYEQYF. In nucleotides, the CDR3 is TGTGCCAGTAGTCCAAGAGGCCCTTTCTACGAGCAGTACTTC. The full variable domain, rest sourced from reference TRBV19 and TRBJ2-7, is DGGITQSPKYLFRKEGQNVTLSCEQNLNHDAMYWYRQDPGQGLRLIYYSQIVNDFQKGDIAEGYSVSREKKESFPLTVTSAQKNPTAFYLCASSPRGPFYEQYFGPGTRLTVT.

The genes are TRBV5-1 and TRBJ1-3; no reliable D call. The germline V gene has CDR1 SGHRS and CDR2 YFSETQ. V lost 0 bases to trimming and J lost 0 bases, with 4 bases between them. This CDR3 has 14 amino acids. In DNA, the CDR3 is TGCGCCAGCAGCTTGGACACCTCTGGAAACACCATATATTTT. This codes for CASSLDTSGNTIYF.

The chain has TRBV11-3 and TRBJ2-7; D not resolved. This CDR3 has 12 residues. The germline V and J ends were trimmed by 3 bases and 7 bases, with 10 bases remaining between them. Germline lookup yields CDR1 SGHNT and CDR2 YENEEA. The CDR3 DNA sequence: TGTGCCAGCAGCTTGGATTCGCGGGAGCAGTACTTC. Translation: CASSLDSREQYF.

A few counts support this clone. The chain has TRBV2 and TRBJ2-2, with 9 bases aligning to TRBD1. After removal of 7 bases from V and 4 bases from J, the junction contained 7 bases not matched to a gene. The CDR3 runs to 15 residues. CDR1 and CDR2 from the germline V gene are SNHLY and FYNNEI. CDR3 in DNA: TGTGCCAGCACTGCGTGGACAGGGGCCACCGGGGAGCTGTTTTTT. Its protein is CASTAWTGATGELFF. Complete variable domain (other parts from reference TRBV2 and TRBJ2-2): EPEVTQTPSHQVTQMGQEVILRCVPISNHLYFYWYRQILGQKVEFLVSFYNNEISEKSEIFDDQFSVERPDGSNFTLKIRSTKLEDSAMYFCASTAWTGATGELFFGEGSRLTVL.

The rearrangement uses TRBV7-9 and TRBJ1-2, with D unclear. The CDR3 runs to 13 residues. CDR1 and CDR2 (germline): SEHNR, FQNEAQ (reference sequence). The ends were cut back, 5 bases at V and 6 bases at J, with 13 bases in the middle. The CDR3 bases are TGTGCCAGCAGCCCGACGGGTGCTCATGGCTACACCTTC. Translated: CASSPTGAHGYTF.